Described below is a single T cell receptor beta chain sequence and its context. The T cells that were sequenced for TCR beta were CD8+ and CD4+ cells from blood. Germline V lookup: CDR1 SEHNR, CDR2 FQNEAQ (reference sequence). The ends were cut back, 2 bases at V and 6 bases at J, with 6 bases in the middle. The CDR3 totals 12 residues. The data stem from a study of CD8 T cells in Susac syndrome. The RNA, roughly 0.45 to 1 ug, was put through reverse transcription using random hexamers. It was immunoSEQ multiplex PCR that amplified TCR beta CDR3 across 54 Vbeta and 13 Jbeta. TCRdb called the immunoSEQ multiplex PCR reads again in MiXCR, with one record for every CDR3 protein. The data contain some 120,000 distinct CDR3 sequences, around 96% of them seen just once; the ten biggest clones take up roughly 0.11%.

Sequencing used CD4+ T cells from PBMCs. This rearrangement joins TRBV7-9 to TRBJ2-3; no reliable D call. This TCR derives from a human donor in good health. This CDR3 is CASSLNGDTQYF. The CDR3 DNA reads as TGTGCCAGCAGCTTAAACGGGGATACGCAGTATTTT.